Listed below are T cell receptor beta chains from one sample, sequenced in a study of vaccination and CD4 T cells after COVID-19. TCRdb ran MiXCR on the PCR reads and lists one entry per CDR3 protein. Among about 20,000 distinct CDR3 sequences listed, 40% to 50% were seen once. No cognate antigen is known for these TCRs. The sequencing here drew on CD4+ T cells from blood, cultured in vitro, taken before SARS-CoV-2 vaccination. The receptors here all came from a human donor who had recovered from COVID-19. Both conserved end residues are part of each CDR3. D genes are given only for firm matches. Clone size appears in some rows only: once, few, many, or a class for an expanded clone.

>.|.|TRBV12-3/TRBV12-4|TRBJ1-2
CATRTGLSVGYTF
TGTGCCACCCGCACGGGGCTCTCGGTGGGCTACACCTTC
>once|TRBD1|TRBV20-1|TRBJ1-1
CSAQTGGLNTEAFF
TGCAGTGCTCAAACAGGGGGTTTGAACACTGAAGCTTTCTTT
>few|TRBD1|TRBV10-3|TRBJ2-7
CATNGQGDSYEQYF
TGTGCCACCAACGGACAGGGGGACTCCTACGAGCAGTACTTC
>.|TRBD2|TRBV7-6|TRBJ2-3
CASSSAGAHTDTQYF
TGTGCCAGCAGCTCAGCGGGAGCCCACACAGATACGCAGTATTTT
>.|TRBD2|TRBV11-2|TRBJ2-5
CASSYNPTSGVQETQYF
TGTGCCAGCAGCTACAATCCGACTAGCGGGGTACAAGAGACCCAGTACTTC
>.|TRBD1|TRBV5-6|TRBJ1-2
CASSRDSLYGYTF
TGTGCCAGCAGCCGGGACAGCTTATATGGCTACACCTTC
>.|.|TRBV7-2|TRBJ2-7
CASSNTGVTIYEQYF
TGTGCCAGCAGCAACACAGGAGTTACCATCTACGAGCAGTACTTC
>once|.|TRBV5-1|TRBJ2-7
CASSSTDDGGTYEQYF
TGCGCCAGCAGTTCCACTGACGACGGTGGGACCTACGAGCAGTACTTC
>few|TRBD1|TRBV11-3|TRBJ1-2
CASSTGSDYGYTF
TGTGCCAGCTCGACAGGGTCCGACTATGGCTACACCTTC
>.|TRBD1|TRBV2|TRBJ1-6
CASSYRGRNLHF
TGTGCCAGCAGTTACAGGGGAAGAAACCTCCACTTT
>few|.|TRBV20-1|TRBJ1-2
CSARDGPKPYGYTF
TGCAGTGCTAGAGATGGACCGAAGCCTTATGGCTACACCTTC
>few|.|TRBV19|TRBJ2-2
CASSIGGGSTGELFF
TGTGCCAGTAGTATAGGAGGGGGAAGCACCGGGGAGCTGTTTTTT
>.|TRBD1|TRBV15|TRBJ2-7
CATSSPGEGAPYEQYF
TGTGCCACCAGCAGTCCAGGAGAGGGGGCTCCCTACGAGCAGTACTTC
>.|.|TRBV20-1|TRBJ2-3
CSAERISSTDTQYF
TGCAGTGCTGAGCGGATTTCTAGCACAGATACGCAGTATTTT
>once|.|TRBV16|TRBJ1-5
CASSPFGQGNQPQHF
TGTGCCAGCAGCCCTTTCGGGCAGGGGAATCAGCCCCAGCATTTT
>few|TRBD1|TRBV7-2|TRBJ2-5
CASSQYRDRGYEETQYF
TGTGCCAGCAGCCAATACCGGGACAGGGGGTATGAAGAGACCCAGTACTTC
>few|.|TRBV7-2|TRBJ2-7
CASSFDRNVPYEQYF
TGTGCCAGCAGCTTCGACCGGAATGTGCCCTACGAGCAGTACTTC
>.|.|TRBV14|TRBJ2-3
CASSQVGGTDTQYF
TGTGCCAGCAGCCAAGTCGGTGGGACAGATACGCAGTATTTT
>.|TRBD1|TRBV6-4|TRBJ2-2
CASSGADRGTGELFF
TGTGCCAGCAGTGGTGCGGACAGGGGCACCGGGGAGCTGTTTTTT
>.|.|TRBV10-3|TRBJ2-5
CASAEGEETQYF
TGTGCATCGGCCGAAGGTGAAGAGACCCAGTACTTC
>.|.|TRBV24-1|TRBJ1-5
CATSDLGQSDSNQPQHF
TGTGCCACCAGTGATTTGGGACAGAGCGATAGCAATCAGCCCCAGCATTTT
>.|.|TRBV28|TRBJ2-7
CASSFFTVGYEQYF
TGTGCCAGCAGTTTTTTTACGGTTGGATACGAGCAGTACTTC
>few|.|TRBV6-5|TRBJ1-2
CASSYSPKGFRGYTF
TGTGCCAGCAGTTACTCGCCCAAGGGTTTTCGCGGCTACACCTTC
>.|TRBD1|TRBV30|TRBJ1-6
CAWRANRGLGNSPLHF
TGTGCCTGGAGGGCAAACAGGGGGCTTGGTAATTCACCCCTCCACTTT
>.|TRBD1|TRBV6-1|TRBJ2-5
CAIEKTQGEETQYF
TGTGCCATCGAAAAGACACAGGGGGAAGAGACCCAGTACTTC
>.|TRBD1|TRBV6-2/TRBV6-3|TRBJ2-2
CASSYWGQSTGELFF
TGTGCCAGCAGTTACTGGGGACAGTCCACCGGGGAGCTGTTTTTT
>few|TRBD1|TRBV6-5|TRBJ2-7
CASSYRFSTGETYEQYF
TGTGCCAGCAGTTACCGATTTTCAACAGGGGAGACCTACGAGCAGTACTTC
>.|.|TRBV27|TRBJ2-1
CASTDYGDGNEQFF
TGTGCCAGCACCGACTATGGGGACGGGAATGAGCAGTTCTTC
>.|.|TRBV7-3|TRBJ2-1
CASSTRTGGDEQFF
TGTGCCAGCAGCACCAGGACAGGAGGGGATGAGCAGTTCTTC